The rows below give T cell receptor beta chains drawn from one sample of a study of CD8 T cells in Susac syndrome. One entry per CDR3 protein, called by TCRdb with MiXCR from the immunoSEQ multiplex PCR reads. The table has 250,000 to 300,000 distinct CDR3 sequences, 85% seen once. The sequenced sample consisted of CD8+ T cells from PBMCs. The receptors were sampled from a human donor with multiple sclerosis. Both conserved end residues are part of each CDR3. A D gene is named only where the DNA matches it firmly. Size is stated for part of the rows, as once, few or many counts, or as a class when the clone is expanded.

CDR3aa: CASSSPDRDTEAFF
CDR3nt: TGTGCCAGCAGCTCTCCGGACAGGGACACTGAAGCTTTCTTT
d_gene: TRBD1
j_gene: TRBJ1-1
v_gene: TRBV13
abundance: few

CDR3aa: CASSLITGEQYF
CDR3nt: TGTGCCAGCAGTTTGATAACAGGCGAGCAGTACTTC
d_gene: .
j_gene: TRBJ2-7
v_gene: TRBV28
abundance: .

CDR3aa: CASSLQADTEAFF
CDR3nt: TGTGCCAGCAGTTTGCAGGCGGACACTGAAGCTTTCTTT
d_gene: .
j_gene: TRBJ1-1
v_gene: TRBV6-1
abundance: few

CDR3aa: CASTLWGYNEQFF
CDR3nt: TGTGCCAGCACCCTGTGGGGCTACAATGAGCAGTTCTTC
d_gene: .
j_gene: TRBJ2-1
v_gene: TRBV11-2
abundance: .

CDR3aa: CASSYDGQGVTDTQYF
CDR3nt: TGTGCCAGCAGTTACGACGGCCAGGGGGTCACAGATACGCAGTATTTT
d_gene: TRBD1
j_gene: TRBJ2-3
v_gene: TRBV6-5
abundance: .

CDR3aa: CASSYSTSASNLYEQYF
CDR3nt: TGTGCCAGCAGTTACTCTACTAGCGCCTCGAATCTATACGAGCAGTACTTC
d_gene: TRBD2
j_gene: TRBJ2-7
v_gene: TRBV6-2/TRBV6-3
abundance: .

CDR3aa: CASSPTLGDLMNTEAFF
CDR3nt: TGTGCCAGCAGCCCTACCTTGGGGGACTTAATGAACACTGAAGCTTTCTTT
d_gene: .
j_gene: TRBJ1-1
v_gene: TRBV7-9
abundance: .

CDR3aa: CSAREVWDRSSYNEQFF
CDR3nt: TGCAGTGCTAGAGAGGTTTGGGACAGGAGCTCCTACAATGAGCAGTTCTTC
d_gene: TRBD1
j_gene: TRBJ2-1
v_gene: TRBV20-1
abundance: .

CDR3aa: CASSLSGRGTDTQYF
CDR3nt: TGTGCCAGCAGCCTCAGCGGGAGAGGGACAGATACGCAGTATTTT
d_gene: TRBD2
j_gene: TRBJ2-3
v_gene: TRBV6-1
abundance: few

CDR3aa: CASSIGAHEQFF
CDR3nt: TGTGCCAGTAGTATAGGCGCTCATGAGCAGTTCTTC
d_gene: .
j_gene: TRBJ2-1
v_gene: TRBV19
abundance: .

CDR3aa: CASSGRDGPRETQYF
CDR3nt: TGTGCCAGCAGCGGTCGGGACGGCCCGAGGGAGACCCAGTACTTC
d_gene: .
j_gene: TRBJ2-5
v_gene: TRBV7-9
abundance: few

CDR3aa: CAISMGLGLDGYTF
CDR3nt: TGTGCCATCAGCATGGGCCTCGGGTTGGATGGCTACACCTTC
d_gene: .
j_gene: TRBJ1-2
v_gene: TRBV10-3
abundance: .

CDR3aa: CASSLEVGGLYEQYF
CDR3nt: TGTGCCAGCAGCTTAGAGGTGGGAGGGCTCTACGAGCAGTACTTC
d_gene: TRBD2
j_gene: TRBJ2-7
v_gene: TRBV7-2
abundance: .

CDR3aa: CASATEDRDSNQPQHF
CDR3nt: TGTGCCAGCGCAACAGAGGACAGGGATAGCAATCAGCCCCAGCATTTT
d_gene: TRBD1
j_gene: TRBJ1-5
v_gene: TRBV2
abundance: .

CDR3aa: CASSPTPNTEAFF
CDR3nt: TGTGCCAGCAGTCCAACACCGAACACTGAAGCTTTCTTT
d_gene: .
j_gene: TRBJ1-1
v_gene: TRBV12-3/TRBV12-4
abundance: few

CDR3aa: CASNEGWIGQETQYF
CDR3nt: TGTGCCAGCAACGAGGGTTGGATCGGCCAAGAGACCCAGTACTTC
d_gene: .
j_gene: TRBJ2-5
v_gene: TRBV11-2
abundance: .

CDR3aa: CASSGTSYGGTGELFF
CDR3nt: TGTGCCAGCAGCGGGACTAGTTACGGCGGGACCGGGGAGCTGTTTTTT
d_gene: TRBD2
j_gene: TRBJ2-2
v_gene: TRBV11-2
abundance: few

CDR3aa: CASSFSGYYGYTF
CDR3nt: TGTGCCAGCAGTTTCTCAGGGTACTATGGCTACACCTTC
d_gene: .
j_gene: TRBJ1-2
v_gene: TRBV27
abundance: .

CDR3aa: CASTWGSGTNTEAFF
CDR3nt: TGTGCCAGCACCTGGGGGTCAGGGACGAACACTGAAGCTTTCTTT
d_gene: .
j_gene: TRBJ1-1
v_gene: TRBV2
abundance: .

CDR3aa: CASSLELLAPSTDTQYF
CDR3nt: TGTGCCAGCAGCTTAGAGCTACTAGCGCCTAGCACAGATACGCAGTATTTT
d_gene: TRBD2
j_gene: TRBJ2-3
v_gene: TRBV7-2
abundance: once